Given below is one T cell receptor (beta chain) in context. Its recognized antigen is unknown. The record has no base qualities; no much larger clone is one base away. TCRbeta CDR3 regions were amplified from genomic DNA using the immunoSEQ Assay, a bias-controlled multiplex PCR. The source study handled its data this way. The number of nucleated cells in each sample was estimated from the amplification of reference gene primers within the assay. To quantify the absolute abundance of each unique TCRbeta CDR3 rearrangement, sequence reads were collapsed and filtered. For each sample, productive Simpson clonality was calculated by taking the square root of Simpson's diversity index across productive rearrangements. TCRdb's version of the immuneACCESS table is confined to in-frame rearrangements and falls short of the full clone set. An unresolved V gene accounts for under half of the shortfall where checked; the remainder is of unknown origin. V, J and clone size are taken as reported in that table, and D and trimming were inferred from the DNA itself. Counted in this sample were over 100,000 clones; 86% of them appeared once. The top ten clones comprise over 9.5% of the sample.

In Seattle, one collaborating source enrolled patients while the infection was active and tracked those patients longitudinally over the course of disease. Collaborating institutions collected whole blood in K2EDTA tubes following their own protocols. For TCRbeta analysis, collaborator samples were shipped as frozen whole blood, as isolated PBMCs, or as DNA extracted from either sample type. Per the germline V gene, SQVTM is the CDR1 and ANQGSEA is the CDR2. Trimming takes 7 bases off V and 8 bases off J; junction bases not matched to a gene: 12. From the cysteine up to the phenylalanine, the CDR3 has a length of 13 residues. Left in the record is the CDR3 DNA by itself, 39 bases read in frame from the first base. The sample comes from a study of blood T cell repertoires in COVID-19 (dated by TCRdb to 2020 to 2022). For context, the study as a whole: The collaborator samples originated in the United States, Italy and Spain and spanned the acute and convalescent phases of COVID-19. A de-identified subject ID, COVID-19 status, age in years and sex were almost always included in the sample metadata. The prospective study material was composed of cDNA or gDNA derived from T cells, B-cell-depleted T cells, or PBMCs. Where HLA class I and class II types were available, the types were taken from metadata supplied by the sample provider, not from assay-based typing. Samples were obtained from the ongoing ImmuneRACE study (first 160 participants) and from 1,000 to 1,500 subjects provided by 6 global collaborators. A freely available public database, intended as a resource for researchers studying the immune response to SARS-CoV-2, is where the repertoires were released. Subjects who had been exposed to COVID-19, were actively infected with it, or had recovered from it provided the deeply sampled blood TCRbeta repertoires that made up the dataset.

Broad study findings and their caveats: How much clinical and demographic metadata was included differed by source and by participant, and the metadata was provided uncurated.

In this chain, TRBV29-1 is recombined with TRBJ1-2, with TRBD1 identical over 8 junction bases. The clonotype was recovered from a woman aged 70-85 years with COVID-19, enrolled during active disease. Specimen: peripheral blood. The base sequence is TGCAGCGCGTCCGGGACAGGAACCGGCGGCTACACCTTC. Protein translation: CSASGTGTGGYTF.